This T cell receptor beta chain was retrieved from a study of T cells in tuberculosis. Some clones are missing from TCRdb's copy, which holds only in-frame ones; the method was immunoSEQ multiplex PCR. The sample contains about 88,000 clones, roughly 91% of which appear only once. Thawed, overnight-rested PBMC were stained with GMM-loaded CD1B tetramer, viability dye and anti-CD3, then sorted. The CD1B tetramers carried C32 glucose monomycolate purified from Rhodococcus equi. Germline V lookup: CDR1 SEHNR, CDR2 FQNEAQ (reference sequence). The CDR3 length is 14 residues. Trimming took off 6 bases at V and 8 bases at J, with 19 bases between the two ends.

The sample consisted of CD1b-GMM tetramer-negative cells sorted from PBMCs. The receptor's source is an adult woman with latent tuberculosis. The chain employs TRBV7-9 and TRBJ1-1; TRBD1 might be the D (6 bases). The CDR3 DNA follows: TGTGCCAGCAGTCCAACAGGGAAATTCTCGGAAGCTTTCTTT. This sequence encodes CASSPTGKFSEAFF.